Listed below are T cell receptor beta chains from one sample, sequenced in a study of shared clonotypes between healthy human individuals. Method: immunoSEQ multiplex PCR; TCRdb's copy keeps in-frame clones and lacks some. The table records more than 550,000 clones, roughly two thirds of them present only once. Sequenced input: memory CD4+ T cells sorted from blood. These receptors all come from a woman aged 25 to 39 in good health. The conserved cysteine and the conserved F or W are not part of the CDR3 here.

CDR3: ASSAGGDGYTDTQY
length: 14
V: TRBV5-4
J: TRBJ2-3

CDR3: ASSSWEGSNQPQH
length: 13
V: TRBV7-8
J: TRBJ1-5

CDR3: ASSLGQGIYEQY
length: 12
V: TRBV5-1
J: TRBJ2-7

CDR3: ASSPSTGGQPQH
length: 12
V: TRBV27
J: TRBJ1-5

CDR3: ASRLTSGRFTDTQY
length: 14
V: TRBV10-2
J: TRBJ2-3

CDR3: ASSGGFQETQY
length: 11
V: TRBV19
J: TRBJ2-5

CDR3: AISSGTEAF
length: 9
V: TRBV10-3
J: TRBJ1-1

CDR3: ASSVASGSHNTQY
length: 13
V: TRBV5-4
J: TRBJ2-3

CDR3: ASGLREEETQY
length: 11
V: TRBV12-5
J: TRBJ2-5

CDR3: ASSLFSGINTGELF
length: 14
V: TRBV5-1
J: TRBJ2-2

CDR3: ASTSLQGGNQPQH
length: 13
V: TRBV19
J: TRBJ1-5

CDR3: ASSFGQGVLETQY
length: 13
V: TRBV5-1
J: TRBJ2-5

CDR3: ASIKAPAVEAF
length: 11
V: TRBV28
J: TRBJ1-1

CDR3: ASRAGAATGELF
length: 12
V: TRBV2
J: TRBJ2-2

CDR3: ASTPLASNTGELF
length: 13
V: TRBV4-2
J: TRBJ2-2

CDR3: ASSSYSSGANVLT
length: 13
V: TRBV28
J: TRBJ2-6

CDR3: ASSPSIGTSGSSTDTQY
length: 17
V: TRBV18
J: TRBJ2-3

CDR3: ASSLGLAGDTQY
length: 12
V: TRBV5-1
J: TRBJ2-3

CDR3: ASSVLNTEAF
length: 10
V: TRBV28
J: TRBJ1-1

CDR3: ASSLGALAGVNTGELF
length: 16
V: TRBV7-3
J: TRBJ2-2

CDR3: ASSFGNQETQY
length: 11
V: TRBV28
J: TRBJ2-5

CDR3: ASSNPHGQQETQY
length: 13
V: TRBV5-4
J: TRBJ2-5

CDR3: ASSQGGQASGELF
length: 13
V: TRBV9
J: TRBJ2-2

CDR3: ASSSQWPSGGKLF
length: 13
V: TRBV28
J: TRBJ1-4

CDR3: ASSLDRPSYNEQF
length: 13
V: TRBV5-1
J: TRBJ2-1

CDR3: ASTPQDSTYNEQF
length: 13
V: TRBV25-1
J: TRBJ2-1

CDR3: ASSLNGGGDEQY
length: 12
V: TRBV7-8
J: TRBJ2-7

CDR3: SVEDRPGAIHYGYT
length: 14
V: TRBV29-1
J: TRBJ1-2

CDR3: ASSSPRQGSNEQF
length: 13
V: TRBV6-6
J: TRBJ2-1

CDR3: ASSYFYPSGQKNTEAF
length: 16
V: TRBV28
J: TRBJ1-1

CDR3: ASGQGGTGELF
length: 11
V: TRBV10-3
J: TRBJ2-2

CDR3: AISAWGHDRGTEAF
length: 14
V: TRBV10-3
J: TRBJ1-1